Here is one T cell receptor beta chain with its context. Its antigen has not been determined. No qualities accompany the bases; no much larger clone lies one base away. Per the germline V gene (reference sequence), DFQATT is the CDR1 and SNEGSKA is the CDR2. Measured from the cysteine to the phenylalanine, the CDR3 is 11 residues long. Only the CDR3 DNA stays, 33 bases, in frame from base 1. Trimming takes 2 bases off V and 8 bases off J; junction bases not matched to a gene: 2. Enrolling through a virtual design, the prospective study's participants ranged in age from roughly 18 to 95 years and lived across 24 United States geographic areas. To assign participants to cohorts, the prospective study relied on clinical history that participants themselves reported in a screening survey and a study questionnaire. Recovered participants in ImmuneRACE Cohort 3 were defined as having two consecutive negative NP/OP PCR tests, clearance from a healthcare professional, or resolution of symptoms. In the prospective study, mobile phlebotomists collected whole blood, serum and a nasopharyngeal or oropharyngeal swab from each participant. Participants in the prospective study had the option to provide additional blood draws and questionnaires over an approximately 2-month period. Prospective study blood samples were shipped either frozen or at room temperature before DNA extraction.

This sample was included in a study of blood T cell repertoires in COVID-19 (dated by TCRdb to the early 2020s). The study in broad terms: The collaborator samples originated in the United States, Italy and Spain and spanned the acute and convalescent phases of COVID-19. The material from the prospective study consisted of cDNA or gDNA derived from T cells, B-cell-depleted T cells, or PBMCs. Subjects who had been exposed to COVID-19, were actively infected with it, or had recovered from it provided the deeply sampled blood TCRbeta repertoires that made up the dataset. A freely available public database, intended as a resource for researchers studying the immune response to SARS-CoV-2, is where the repertoires were released. Samples were obtained from the ongoing ImmuneRACE study (first 160 participants) and from approximately 1,200 subjects provided by 6 global collaborators. The sample metadata nearly always contained a de-identified subject ID, COVID-19 status, age in years and sex. HLA class I and class II types, where available, came from metadata supplied by the sample provider rather than from assay-based typing. What the work shows at the level of the full study, not this receptor alone: The amount of clinical and demographic metadata varied by source and participant and was provided uncurated.

The immunoSEQ Assay, a bias-controlled multiplex PCR, was used to amplify TCRbeta CDR3 regions from genomic DNA. Under the source paper's analysis protocol: The number of nucleated cells in each sample was estimated from the amplification of reference gene primers within the assay. To quantify the absolute abundance of each unique TCRbeta CDR3 rearrangement, sequence reads were collapsed and filtered. For each sample, productive Simpson clonality was calculated as the square root of Simpson's diversity index over productive rearrangements. TCRdb stores this immuneACCESS table with in-frame sequences only. Part of the clones is absent; in the studies checked, under half of the shortfall reflects unresolved V genes, and no reason is known for the rest. V and J calls plus clone size are reproduced from that table; the DNA served to infer D and trimming. For this sample there are a few hundred thousand clones; 70% to 90% appear just once. The ten top clones hold 2.2% of the sample.

Here the chain combines TRBV20-1 and TRBJ1-2; TRBD1 lines up with 7 middle nucleotides. This sequence was found in a man in his thirties or forties who had recovered from COVID-19. The source material was PBMCs or T cells enriched from blood (not recorded which). The CDR3 region: CSARQGGGYTF. The DNA sequence is as follows: TGCAGTGCTAGACAGGGGGGCGGCTACACCTTC.